Presented here are 20 T cell receptor beta chains from one specimen sequenced in a study of blood T cells in healthy people across ages. Sample-barcoded 5' priming and a J-beta primer mix drove a second PCR of roughly 6 to 12 cycles. One entry per CDR3 protein, called by TCRdb with MiXCR from the 5' RACE reads. This sample yields roughly 720,000 distinct CDR3 sequences, of which 40% to 65% are seen a single time; roughly 37% belongs to the top ten. The sample comprised blood. The receptors originated from an elderly man in good health.

The V and J genes are TRBV9 and TRBJ2-1; D is perhaps TRBD1 (6 bases). The germline V and J ends were trimmed by 4 bases and 7 bases, with 12 bases remaining between them. This CDR3 has 13 amino acids. Germline CDR1 reads SGDLS; CDR2 reads YYNGEE. The CDR3 loop is CASSFQDRNEQFF. In DNA form, the CDR3 reads TGTGCCAGCAGCTTTCAGGACAGAAATGAGCAGTTCTTC.

The CDR3: CSASPGGLGESAYF. The CDR3 coding sequence is TGCAGTGCTTCCCCGGGGGGGTTGGGAGAGTCCGCGTATTTT. The chain carries TRBV20-1 and TRBJ2-3; 8 positions match TRBD2. The CDR3 spans 14 residues. J gave up 14 bases and V 5 bases, and 18 bases lay outside the gene matches. Germline V lookup: CDR1 DFQATT, CDR2 SNEGSKA (reference sequence).

The sample holds a few counts of this clonotype. The chain combines TRBV5-1 with TRBJ2-1; 7 bases agree with TRBD1. J lost 8 bases, V lost 4 bases, and 9 bases had no gene match. From germline, CDR1 is SGHRS and CDR2 YFSETQ. CDR3 length: 14 amino acids. The CDR3 DNA reads TGCGCCAGCAGCATCGGGACAGCTACCCATGAGCAGTTCTTC. Encoded protein: CASSIGTATHEQFF.

This chain uses TRBV5-1 with TRBJ2-1; 12 bases map to TRBD2. Looked up from germline, CDR1 is SGHRS and CDR2 is YFSETQ. The CDR3 loop spans 17 amino acids. Trimming took 0 bases from V and 7 from J; bases not matched to a gene: 8. CDR3 coding DNA: TGCGCCAGCAGCTTGGCGGCTAGCGGGAGGGCCTTGAATGAGCAGTTCTTC. It yields the protein CASSLAASGRALNEQFF.

This clonotype has more than one count but fewer than ten. The chain uses TRBV5-1 and TRBJ2-3; no clear D gene. The CDR3 length is 14 residues. Germline V gene sequence: CDR1 SGHRS, CDR2 YFSETQ. V lost 0 bases and J lost 14, with 19 bases in between. The CDR3 region is CASSLDQPHRYAYF. CDR3 bases: TGCGCCAGCAGCTTGGATCAGCCGCACAGATACGCGTATTTT.

This clonotype was seen only a few times. The chain has TRBV7-3 and TRBJ2-1; D remains ambiguous. CDR1 SGHTA and CDR2 FQGTGA come from the germline V gene. V lost 0 bases and J lost 10, with 10 bases in between. The CDR3 totals 13 residues. CDR3 nucleotide sequence: TGTGCCAGCAGCTTAACTTCTACCACGGAGCAGTTCTTC. This translates into CASSLTSTTEQFF.

The rearrangement uses TRBV10-3 and TRBJ1-1; weak D call: TRBD1 (5 bases). Germline CDR1 is ENHRY and CDR2 is SYGVKD. The CDR3 consists of 14 residues. V lost 9 bases and J 9 bases, leaving 23 bases between the germline ends. The CDR3 region has the DNA TGTGCCATAAGACCGCCGGCTGCGGGGGGTAAAGCTTTCTTT. It encodes CAIRPPAAGGKAFF.

J is TRBJ2-5 and V is TRBV29-1, with D perhaps TRBD1 or TRBD2 (5 bases each). The V end lost 3 bases, the J end lost 1 base, and 18 bases lay between the germline ends. The germline V gene has CDR1 SQVTM and CDR2 ANQGSEA. This CDR3 region has 16 residues. For the CDR3, the DNA is TGCAGCGTTGAGGGGGAGAGGCATGGGGCCCAAGAGACCCAGTACTTC. Protein product: CSVEGERHGAQETQYF.

For this clonotype: This may stem from a read error, because a much larger clone lies one nucleotide away. The V call is TRBV29-1, the J call TRBJ2-7; D unresolved. The CDR3 is 12 residues long. Trimming stripped 6 bases from V and 2 bases from J, with 11 bases between. The germline V gene encodes CDR1 SQVTM and CDR2 ANQGSEA. CDR3 protein: CSVTLDPYEQYF. The CDR3 region has the DNA TGCAGCGTGACTCTGGACCCCTACGAGCAGTACTTC.

This clonotype was seen a few times. The J gene is TRBJ2-7, the V gene TRBV7-8; 9 nucleotides line up with TRBD1. Germline CDR1 is SGHVS and CDR2 is FQNEAQ. V gave up 1 base and J gave up 0 bases; unmatched junction bases: 4. The CDR3 has 16 amino acids. The CDR3 sequence is CASSLGDRVSSYEQYF. In nucleotides, the CDR3 is TGTGCCAGCAGCTTAGGGGACAGGGTGAGCTCCTACGAGCAGTACTTC.

The CDR3 nucleotides are TGTGCCAGCAGTCATACTAGCGGGAGGTCTGATAGATACGCGTATTTT. Translated, it gives CASSHTSGRSDRYAYF. The rearrangement joins TRBV27 to TRBJ2-3; TRBD2 matches at 12 bases. The CDR3 covers 16 residues. J lost 14 bases, V lost 5 bases, and 17 bases had no gene match. Germline loops: CDR1 MNHEY, CDR2 SMNVEV (reference sequence).

The gene calls are TRBV7-2 and TRBJ2-5, with D uncertain. In germline, CDR1 is SGHTA, CDR2 FQGNSA. V was cut by 7 bases and J by 11 bases, with 26 bases left in between. This CDR3 is built from 15 residues. The CDR3 protein is CASTPGVLTYNEQYF. CDR3 bases: TGTGCCAGCACCCCTGGCGTCCTGACCTACAATGAGCAGTACTTC.

The chain uses TRBV12-3 or TRBV12-4 and TRBJ2-5, with 9 positions matching TRBD1. The CDR3 contains 14 residues. The J segment lost 11 bases and the V segment lost 5 bases, leaving 12 bases of the junction unmatched. The CDR3 is CASSADRGLHEQYF. For the CDR3, the DNA is TGTGCCAGCAGTGCAGACAGGGGGTTGCATGAGCAGTACTTC.

This clonotype appeared a few times. The rearrangement links TRBV5-5 to TRBJ1-2; 8 bases are shared with TRBD1. Germline CDR1 reads SGHKS; CDR2 reads YYEKEE (reference sequence). The CDR3 runs 15 residues. J lost 6 bases, V lost 3 bases, and 10 bases had no gene match. This chain's CDR3 is CASSSNIGQGNGYTF. The CDR3, as DNA: TGTGCCAGCAGCTCCAATATCGGACAGGGAAATGGCTACACCTTC.

V and J are TRBV29-1 and TRBJ2-7, with 9 bases matching TRBD1. V dropped 5 bases and J dropped 1; count of bases not matched to a gene: 12. This CDR3 contains 16 residues. Germline CDR1 SQVTM, CDR2 ANQGSEA. The CDR3 DNA reads TGCAGCGTTCTTAAGCTAGGGACAGGGATATCCTACGAGCAGTACTTC. It codes for CSVLKLGTGISYEQYF.

This clonotype has more than one count but fewer than ten. The J gene is TRBJ2-7, the V gene TRBV5-5, with TRBD1 identical over 7 bases. Unmatched junction bases numbered 12, after V lost 3 bases and J lost 3 bases. This CDR3 has 16 residues. Germline V gene lookup returns CDR1 SGHKS and CDR2 YYEKEE (reference sequence). CDR3 nucleotides: TGTGCCAGCAGCTCGATATCGGTCACAGGGGACTACGAGCAGTACTTC. Its protein product is CASSSISVTGDYEQYF.

This sequence joins TRBV6-1 and TRBJ1-2; weak D call: TRBD1 (5 bases). V lost 5 bases, J lost 5 bases, and 30 bases lay in between. The CDR3 runs 19 residues. Germline lookup yields CDR1 MNHNS and CDR2 SASEGT. The CDR3 loop is CASSRTPQGGLFSRYGYTF. In DNA form, the CDR3 reads TGTGCCAGCAGTCGCACTCCTCAGGGAGGGTTATTCTCCCGTTATGGCTACACCTTC.

CDR3 residues: CSVRRGGVSSYNEQFF. DNA of the CDR3: TGCAGCGTTCGTAGGGGGGGCGTTAGCTCCTACAATGAGCAGTTCTTC. The chain recombines TRBV29-1 with TRBJ2-1; perhaps TRBD2 as D (7 bases). This CDR3 is built from 16 residues. Germline CDR1 is SQVTM and CDR2 is ANQGSEA. With 5 bases removed from V and 0 bases from J, the gap between germline ends came to 17 bases.

This chain uses TRBV5-1 with TRBJ2-5; 10 nucleotides match TRBD2. Unmatched junction bases numbered 14, after V lost 4 bases and J lost 11 bases. The CDR3 has 15 residues. Germline V gives CDR1 SGHRS, CDR2 YFSETQ. As DNA, the CDR3 is TGCGCCAGCAGCATACTAGCGGGGCTAGCCAATGAGCAGTACTTC. It encodes CASSILAGLANEQYF.

The chain carries TRBV5-6 and TRBJ2-1; 7 positions agree with TRBD2. The CDR3 runs 15 residues. CDR1 is SGHDT and CDR2 is YYEEEE in the germline V gene. The junction had 8 bases not matched to a gene; V was cut back by 6 bases and J by 2 bases. The CDR3 region is CASTLGTTPYNEQFF. The CDR3 bases are TGTGCCAGCACCCTGGGGACTACCCCCTACAATGAGCAGTTCTTC. The complete variable domain, with remaining parts taken from reference TRBV5-6 and TRBJ2-1, reads DAGVTQSPTHLIKTRGQQVTLRCSPKSGHDTVSWYQQALGQGPQFIFQYYEEEERQRGNFPDRFSGHQFPNYSSELNVNALLLGDSALYLCASTLGTTPYNEQFFGPGTRLTVL.